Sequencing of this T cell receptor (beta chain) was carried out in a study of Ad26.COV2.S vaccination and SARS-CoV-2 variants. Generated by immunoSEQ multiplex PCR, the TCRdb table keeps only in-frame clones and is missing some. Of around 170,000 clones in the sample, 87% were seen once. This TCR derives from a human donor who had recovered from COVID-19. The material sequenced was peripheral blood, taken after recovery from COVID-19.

CDR3 protein: CASSLGLASTDTQYF. CDR3 nucleotides: TGTGCCAGCAGTCTGGGGTTAGCTAGCACAGATACGCAGTATTTT. This chain joins TRBV2 and TRBJ2-3; D gene uncertain. The CDR3 contains 15 residues. V was trimmed by 5 bases and J by 0 bases, leaving 12 bases between them. Germline V gene data show CDR1 as SNHLY and CDR2 as FYNNEI.